This T cell receptor beta chain was identified during a study of T-cell memory formation after mild COVID-19. Study-level information: The study found TCR clusters largely donor specific. Study conclusions and caveats: Clones contracting over day 15 to 85 were CD4/CD8 balanced, with later expanders leaning CD4+.

The germline V and J ends were trimmed by 0 bases and 10 bases, with 7 bases remaining between them. CDR3 length equals 13 residues. CDR1 and CDR2 (germline): LNHNV, YYDKDF (reference sequence). TCR alpha and TCR beta cDNA libraries carrying sample barcodes and UMIs came from 5'RACE with constant-segment primers. TCRdb processed the 5' RACE reads anew with MiXCR; each CDR3 protein has one entry. The table lists some 110,000 distinct CDR3 sequences, around an eighth of them singletons. The table lists this clonotype with a few counts. Its antigen is still unknown. The sequence came from an adult woman who had mild COVID-19 (a few samples of this study predate the infection). Cell type and time point are not known. Sequencing used PBMCs or a T cell subset sorted from them (not recorded which). The chain has TRBV15 and TRBJ1-6; D uncertain. The CDR3 region is CATSRDRWSPLHF. CDR3 bases: TGTGCCACCAGCAGAGATAGGTGGTCACCCCTCCACTTT.